These 14 T cell receptor beta chains originate from one sample sequenced in a study of blood T cell repertoires in COVID-19. TCRdb's copy holds only in-frame clones and misses some; the assay was immunoSEQ multiplex PCR. The profile shows about 260,000 clones, roughly 83% of them singletons. The sample was PBMCs or T cells enriched from blood (not recorded which). These receptors came from a woman between 50 and 59 years old who had recovered from COVID-19.

This clone was detected once. This chain links TRBV5-6 with TRBJ1-2; 10 bases fit TRBD1. The CDR3 covers 15 residues. V gave up 4 bases and J gave up 3 bases; unmatched junction bases: 6. Germline CDR1 is SGHDT and CDR2 is YYEEEE. CDR3 amino acids: CASSPWDRGDYGYTF. The CDR3 DNA follows: TGTGCCAGCAGCCCATGGGACAGGGGAGACTATGGCTACACCTTC.

This clone came up a few times. The chain has TRBV18 and TRBJ1-2; D perhaps matches TRBD1 (6 bases). Germline CDR1 reads KGHSH; CDR2 reads LQKENI. This CDR3 comprises 14 residues. V lost 2 bases and J lost 7, with 14 bases in between. The CDR3 here is CASSPSRGGGGYTF. The CDR3 DNA follows: TGTGCCAGCTCACCATCACGGGGGGGCGGTGGCTACACCTTC.

CDR3 DNA sequence: TGTGCCAGCACCTCTATCGGGACAGGGGGCTTTAATTCACCCCTCCACTTT. Amino acids: CASTSIGTGGFNSPLHF. The chain carries TRBV28 and TRBJ1-6; TRBD1 matches at 12 bases. This CDR3 contains 17 residues. Trimming at V came to 7 bases and at J to 6 bases, leaving 10 bases not matched to a gene. The germline V gene has CDR1 MDHEN and CDR2 SYDVKM. The variable domain in full, with the rest retrieved from reference TRBV28 and TRBJ1-6, is DVKVTQSSRYLVKRTGEKVFLECVQDMDHENMFWYRQDPGLGLRLIYFSYDVKMKEKGDIPEGYSVSREKKERFSLILESASTNQTSMYLCASTSIGTGGFNSPLHFGNGTRLTVT.

This chain joins TRBV4-1 and TRBJ2-1; tentatively, D is TRBD2 (5 bases). Trimming stripped 0 bases from V and 4 bases from J, with 13 bases between. The CDR3 spans 16 residues. Looked up from germline, CDR1 is MGHRA and CDR2 is YSYEKL. This chain's CDR3 is CASSQDSRGNYNEQFF. The DNA of the CDR3 is TGCGCCAGCAGCCAAGATTCCCGGGGAAATTACAATGAGCAGTTCTTC.

This chain joins TRBV4-2 and TRBJ1-2, with 10 bases aligning to TRBD1. From germline, CDR1 is LGHNA and CDR2 YNFKEQ. The length of the CDR3 is 15 residues. V dropped 7 bases and J dropped 8; count of bases not matched to a gene: 13. The CDR3 DNA sequence: TGTGCCAGCAACCCGTACCCCGGGACAGGGGACGGCTACACCTTC. Its translation: CASNPYPGTGDGYTF.

The chain uses TRBV5-1 and TRBJ2-1; no reliable D call. There are 14 residues in the CDR3. Germline V CDR1 and CDR2: SGHRS, YFSETQ. The V end was cut by 5 bases, the J end by 0 bases, with 9 bases between. The CDR3 nucleotides read TGCGCCAGCAGTAAGGAGAGCTCCTACAATGAGCAGTTCTTC. This translates into CASSKESSYNEQFF.

The genes are TRBV6-5 and TRBJ2-2, with D maybe TRBD1 (6 bases). Germline V gene sequence: CDR1 MNHEY, CDR2 SVGAGI. The CDR3 covers 16 residues. V was shortened by 0 bases and J by 3 bases, with 11 bases between the two germline ends. The CDR3 reads CASSYSNRAYTGELFF. CDR3 in DNA: TGTGCCAGCAGTTACTCGAACAGGGCTTACACCGGGGAGCTGTTTTTT.

The chain is built from TRBV3-1 (or the pseudogene TRBV3-2) and TRBJ2-1; tentatively, D is TRBD2 (6 bases). This CDR3 comprises 15 residues. The V end lost 0 bases, the J end lost 3 bases, and 9 bases lay between the germline ends. Germline CDR1 LGHDT, CDR2 YNNKEL (reference sequence). CDR3 coding DNA: TGTGCCAGCAGCCAAGATACGGGGGACTACAATGAGCAGTTCTTC. It encodes CASSQDTGDYNEQFF.

This clone was recorded a few times. The rearrangement links TRBV12-2 to TRBJ2-1; the table's D call of TRBD1 was not tested on the DNA. TRBV12-2 is a listed pseudogene. The CDR3 loop spans 15 amino acids. CDR3 coding DNA: TGTGCAAGTCGCTTAAATTGGTGGGGCATAGATGAGCAGTTCTTC. The encoded protein is CASRLNWWGIDEQFF.

The chain couples TRBV11-2 to TRBJ2-1, with a weak D call TRBD2 (5 bases). CDR3 size: 11 residues. Germline V CDR1 and CDR2: SGHAT, FQNNGV. Trimming took off 1 base at V and 11 bases at J, with 6 bases between the two ends. In DNA, the CDR3 is TGTGCCAGCAGCTTAGGGACTCAGCAGTTCTTC. It translates to CASSLGTQQFF.

The CDR3 here is CASSDRGAYEQYF. Here the CDR3 DNA reads TGTGCCAGCAGCGACAGGGGGGCCTACGAGCAGTACTTC. V usage is TRBV6-5 and J usage is TRBJ2-7, with 9 bases aligning to TRBD1. Trimming at V came to 6 bases and at J to 2 bases, leaving 2 bases not matched to a gene. The germline CDR1 and CDR2 sequences are MNHEY and SVGAGI. This CDR3 contains 13 residues.

The chain has TRBV9 and TRBJ1-1; no clear D. The CDR3 is 14 amino acids. Germline CDR1 is SGDLS and CDR2 is YYNGEE. The V end lost 0 bases, the J end lost 3 bases, and 9 bases lay between the germline ends. The CDR3 coding sequence is TGTGCCAGCAGCGTAGCTTTGAGGGACACTGAAGCTTTCTTT. Encoded protein: CASSVALRDTEAFF.

V usage is TRBV30 and J usage is TRBJ2-1; D call uncertain. This CDR3 is 11 amino acids long. The V end was cut by 3 bases, the J end by 7 bases, with 7 bases between. Germline V lookup: CDR1 GTSNPN, CDR2 SVGIG (reference sequence). The CDR3, as DNA: TGTGCCTGGAGCGCTCTAAATGAGCAGTTCTTC. Its translation is CAWSALNEQFF.

The V call is TRBV15, the J call TRBJ2-7, with TRBD2 identical over 9 bases. Germline V gene data show CDR1 as LNHNV and CDR2 as YYDKDF (reference sequence). Losses at the gene ends were 4 bases for V and 2 bases for J; bases not matched to a gene: 3. This CDR3 is built from 14 residues. CDR3 residues: CATSNPSGTYEQYF. CDR3 in DNA: TGTGCCACCAGCAATCCTAGCGGGACCTACGAGCAGTACTTC.